This T cell receptor (beta chain) was documented in a study of a mutant IDH1 vaccine in newly diagnosed glioma. Study summary: Treated patients had a mean age of roughly 40 years and an approximately 60% male, 37.5% female split. Previous care, which was radiotherapy, temozolomide, or both, most often involved both.

Findings and limits, study-wide: Seemingly, top peripheral T cell clonotype changes bore no relation to pseudoprogression.

The CDR3 is 14 residues long. CDR1 and CDR2 from the germline V gene are SGHTA and FQGNSA. J lost 9 bases, V lost 6 bases, and 8 bases had no gene match. Notes on this clone: Its antigen remains unknown.

Time point noted: baseline, week 1 (first vaccination visit). This sample's treatment: pre-vaccination baseline after standard-of-care therapy. Tumors from donors were new WHO grade 3 or 4 IDH1-mutant astrocytomas with ATRX loss. The table came from immunoSEQ multiplex PCR; TCRdb's copy has only in-frame clones and leaves some out. The sample has about 34,000 clones, 60% to 85% seen once. The gene calls are TRBV7-2 and TRBJ2-1; 10 nucleotides align to TRBD2. The clonotype originates from a man aged 50 to 59 with glioma. Some clones in this sample may be carry-over from other donors' samples. Here the sequenced sample was peripheral blood mononuclear cells (PBMCs), taken from a glioma patient treated with radiotherapy, temozolomide or both. CDR3 in amino acids: CASRRAGGPVEQFF. As DNA, the CDR3 is TGTGCCAGCAGGCGAGCGGGAGGGCCGGTTGAGCAGTTCTTC.